The source of this TCR beta chain is a study of T cell responses to AZD1222 COVID-19 vaccine. Remarks on this clone: Its specificity is not known.

Sequenced by immunoSEQ multiplex PCR; TCRdb stores in-frame clones only, minus some. The sample includes over 100,000 clones, over 75% of them seen just once. J was trimmed by 0 bases and V by 8 bases; bases with no gene match: 2. Germline values: CDR1 MRHNA, CDR2 SNTAGT. The CDR3 contains 15 residues. Findings and caveats of the study: Mapped onto spike, vaccine-associated CD4 TCRs spanned it and were dominant at 160-218 and 743-854. Females made up more of the donors, who were largely white British, and clonal diversity may have come out too low.

This TCR was recovered from an adult in good health. The starting material was peripheral blood, obtained on day 0 of AZD1222 vaccination. The chain uses TRBV6-4 and TRBJ2-4; the match to TRBD2 covers 12 bases. In nucleotides, the CDR3 is TGTGCCAGCGAGACTAGCGGGGGAGCCAAAAACATTCAGTACTTC. It specifies CASETSGGAKNIQYF.